The present TCR beta chain was sequenced within a study of vaccination effects on CD4 cells after COVID-19. Overall study: The cohort was immunized with two doses of either the BNT162b2 or mRNA-1273 vaccine. Study findings and constraints: Clones induced by infection and by vaccine showed marked clonal contraction late after vaccination.

Scientists isolated CD4+ T cells after a roughly 10-day culture period ended. Previously uninfected by SARS-CoV-2, the vaccine recipients also showed negative nucleocapsid antibodies. On days 3 and 7, fresh IL-2 medium replaced half the medium. Using immunoSEQ multiplex PCR, the repertoire was profiled, and TCRdb retains in-frame clones only, with some absent. The sample contains around 56,000 clones, about 80% of which appear only once. CDR1 is LNHDA, CDR2 SQIVND, per germline (reference sequence). CDR3 size: 12 residues. With 8 bases removed from V and 9 bases from J, the gap between germline ends came to 11 bases. As for this clone: Its target is not known.

This clonotype originated in a human donor who received a COVID-19 vaccine. The rearrangement uses TRBV19 and TRBJ1-6; D is ambiguous. The sequences come from CD4+ T cells from PBMCs cultured without peptide, collected before COVID-19 vaccination. In nucleotides, the CDR3 is TGTGCCAGTCAAGTGGAAAGTTCACCCCTCCACTTT. Its protein is CASQVESSPLHF.